This TCR beta chain was identified in a study of technical replicates of blood from four donors. The protocol was immunoSEQ multiplex PCR, while the TCRdb copy is restricted to in-frame clones and leaves out a portion. The sample holds tens of thousands of clones, around 96% seen once. CDR1 MNHEY and CDR2 SMNVEV come from the germline V gene (reference sequence). The CDR3 length is 13 residues. Trimming removed 6 bases from V and 4 bases from J; junction bases left unmatched: 4. The chain uses TRBV27 and TRBJ1-2, with TRBD1 matching 8 bases. This sequence originates from a human donor in good health. Sequencing was performed on T cells isolated from PBMCs. The CDR3 nucleotides are TGTGCCAGCAGCCCGGACAGGGTCTATGGCTACACCTTC. This encodes CASSPDRVYGYTF.